The entry below describes one T cell receptor (beta chain). It lacks a known antigen. One base away there is no much larger clone; base qualities are not given. The sample originates from a study of OX40 agonist ivuxolimab in advanced cancers. For the study in its entirety: Ivuxolimab, which targeted the costimulatory receptor OX40 (CD134), was an agonistic, fully human IgG2 monoclonal antibody. Intravenous ivuxolimab was administered to patients every 2 weeks at six dose levels: 0.01, 0.1, 0.3, 1.5, 3 and 10 mg/kg. Of the 50 to 55 dose-escalation patients, hepatocellular carcinoma was present in roughly 19, melanoma in roughly 15, renal cell carcinoma in 9 and head and neck cancer in 9. In the dose-escalation cohort, around four fifths of patients were male, and the mean age was approximately 60 years, with a range of 23 to 79. Prior anti-PD-1, anti-PD-L1 or anti-CTLA-4 therapy was permitted, and checkpoint inhibitors had been received by about 37% of dose-escalation patients. Partial responses were achieved by three dose-escalation patients, of whom one had hepatocellular carcinoma and two had cutaneous melanoma. The purpose of peripheral TCRbeta sequencing was to test whether ivuxolimab changed TCR sequence diversity and led to clonal T-cell expansion. The paper reports the monotherapy dose-escalation portion (N of about 54 patients) of the phase I ivuxolimab trial. The investigation overall reported the following: In partial responders in the 0.1-3.0 mg/kg groups, normalized peripheral clonal expansion was found to be among the lowest, especially among CD8+ T cells. At doses from 0.1 to 3.0 mg/kg, clonal expansion was seen in both CD4+ and CD8+ blood T cells between baseline and week 6. Low levels of normalized T-cell clonal expansion were also seen in some patients who did not respond. The antigen specificity of the clonally expanded peripheral T cells was not determined. After ivuxolimab, CD8+ T cells had more expanded clones than CD4+ T cells on average.

Patients with autoimmune disease history or receiving systemic immunosuppression were excluded from the trial. Peripheral blood for TCR sequencing was collected from all dose cohorts at baseline, on cycle 4 day 1, and on cycle 7 day 1. Samples came from an open-label, multicenter, first-in-human phase I dose-escalation trial of ivuxolimab. The trial enrolled adults with locally advanced or metastatic head and neck squamous cell, hepatocellular, melanoma or renal cell carcinoma. Before TCR sequencing, CD4+ T cells and CD8+ T cells were sorted from peripheral blood as separate populations. Looking up the germline V gene yields CDR1 ENHRY and CDR2 SYGVKD. There are 13 amino acids in the CDR3, from cysteine to phenylalanine inclusive. Only the CDR3 portion is preserved as DNA: 39 bases, with reading frame beginning at the first base. V drops 10 bases and J drops 0 bases, leaving 12 bases in between. Genomic DNA was isolated from the sorted cells so that the TCRbeta CDR3 region could be sequenced. TCRbeta CDR3 regions were sequenced using the immunoSEQ Assay. This is the immuneACCESS table as TCRdb keeps it, with only in-frame sequences that have V and J called. A part of the clones is gone; compared with another copy, unresolved V genes explain less than half, and the rest is unexplained. This sample gives roughly 60,000 clones in total; around 88% of them show up just once. The ten largest clones represent about 2.6% of the sample.

The chain couples TRBV10-3 to TRBJ1-2, and perhaps TRBD1 as D gene, on 6 matching bases. The specimen was CD4+ or CD8+ T cells sorted from blood, collected in a trial of the OX40 agonist ivuxolimab. This clonotype was obtained from an adult with an advanced solid tumor such as melanoma, head and neck, liver or kidney cancer. Here is the DNA: TGTGCCACAGGGGACGGATCTAACTATGGCTACACCTTC. Its protein product is CATGDGSNYGYTF.